This TCR beta chain is drawn from a study of T cells after somatic rescue of genetic block. Assay: immunoSEQ multiplex PCR; the TCRdb copy retains only in-frame clones and omits some. The data contain roughly 65,000 clones, less than 95% of them singletons. Germline loops: CDR1 MNHEY, CDR2 SMNVEV (reference sequence). The CDR3 length is 17 residues. Trimming took 3 bases from V and 1 from J, leaving 18 bases between them. V is TRBV27 and J is TRBJ2-5; perhaps TRBD1 as D (6 bases). The TCR originated in a man in his forties. The specimen was peripheral blood mononuclear cells (PBMCs). CDR3 residues: CASSFPGQPNPQETQYF. CDR3 sequence (DNA): TGTGCCAGCAGTTTCCCCGGACAGCCAAACCCCCAAGAGACCCAGTACTTC.